This TCR beta chain was retrieved from a study of identical twins. TCRdb analysed the 5' RACE reads with MiXCR anew, one entry per CDR3 protein. Among some 1,600,000 distinct CDR3 sequences listed, under 35% were seen once. Every sampled donor was Caucasian and healthy. After removal of 3 bases from V and 0 bases from J, the junction contained 8 bases not matched to a gene. CDR3 length: 17 amino acids. CDR1 DFQATT and CDR2 SNEGSKA come from the germline V gene (reference sequence). This clonotype was counted between two and nine times. The chain links TRBV20-1 to TRBJ2-1; TRBD2 agrees at 10 bases. The source material was cord blood. The clonotype originates from a newborn girl in good health. CDR3 region: CSARTTSGSSSYNEQFF. The CDR3 bases are TGCAGTGCTAGGACGACTAGCGGGTCGAGCTCCTACAATGAGCAGTTCTTC.